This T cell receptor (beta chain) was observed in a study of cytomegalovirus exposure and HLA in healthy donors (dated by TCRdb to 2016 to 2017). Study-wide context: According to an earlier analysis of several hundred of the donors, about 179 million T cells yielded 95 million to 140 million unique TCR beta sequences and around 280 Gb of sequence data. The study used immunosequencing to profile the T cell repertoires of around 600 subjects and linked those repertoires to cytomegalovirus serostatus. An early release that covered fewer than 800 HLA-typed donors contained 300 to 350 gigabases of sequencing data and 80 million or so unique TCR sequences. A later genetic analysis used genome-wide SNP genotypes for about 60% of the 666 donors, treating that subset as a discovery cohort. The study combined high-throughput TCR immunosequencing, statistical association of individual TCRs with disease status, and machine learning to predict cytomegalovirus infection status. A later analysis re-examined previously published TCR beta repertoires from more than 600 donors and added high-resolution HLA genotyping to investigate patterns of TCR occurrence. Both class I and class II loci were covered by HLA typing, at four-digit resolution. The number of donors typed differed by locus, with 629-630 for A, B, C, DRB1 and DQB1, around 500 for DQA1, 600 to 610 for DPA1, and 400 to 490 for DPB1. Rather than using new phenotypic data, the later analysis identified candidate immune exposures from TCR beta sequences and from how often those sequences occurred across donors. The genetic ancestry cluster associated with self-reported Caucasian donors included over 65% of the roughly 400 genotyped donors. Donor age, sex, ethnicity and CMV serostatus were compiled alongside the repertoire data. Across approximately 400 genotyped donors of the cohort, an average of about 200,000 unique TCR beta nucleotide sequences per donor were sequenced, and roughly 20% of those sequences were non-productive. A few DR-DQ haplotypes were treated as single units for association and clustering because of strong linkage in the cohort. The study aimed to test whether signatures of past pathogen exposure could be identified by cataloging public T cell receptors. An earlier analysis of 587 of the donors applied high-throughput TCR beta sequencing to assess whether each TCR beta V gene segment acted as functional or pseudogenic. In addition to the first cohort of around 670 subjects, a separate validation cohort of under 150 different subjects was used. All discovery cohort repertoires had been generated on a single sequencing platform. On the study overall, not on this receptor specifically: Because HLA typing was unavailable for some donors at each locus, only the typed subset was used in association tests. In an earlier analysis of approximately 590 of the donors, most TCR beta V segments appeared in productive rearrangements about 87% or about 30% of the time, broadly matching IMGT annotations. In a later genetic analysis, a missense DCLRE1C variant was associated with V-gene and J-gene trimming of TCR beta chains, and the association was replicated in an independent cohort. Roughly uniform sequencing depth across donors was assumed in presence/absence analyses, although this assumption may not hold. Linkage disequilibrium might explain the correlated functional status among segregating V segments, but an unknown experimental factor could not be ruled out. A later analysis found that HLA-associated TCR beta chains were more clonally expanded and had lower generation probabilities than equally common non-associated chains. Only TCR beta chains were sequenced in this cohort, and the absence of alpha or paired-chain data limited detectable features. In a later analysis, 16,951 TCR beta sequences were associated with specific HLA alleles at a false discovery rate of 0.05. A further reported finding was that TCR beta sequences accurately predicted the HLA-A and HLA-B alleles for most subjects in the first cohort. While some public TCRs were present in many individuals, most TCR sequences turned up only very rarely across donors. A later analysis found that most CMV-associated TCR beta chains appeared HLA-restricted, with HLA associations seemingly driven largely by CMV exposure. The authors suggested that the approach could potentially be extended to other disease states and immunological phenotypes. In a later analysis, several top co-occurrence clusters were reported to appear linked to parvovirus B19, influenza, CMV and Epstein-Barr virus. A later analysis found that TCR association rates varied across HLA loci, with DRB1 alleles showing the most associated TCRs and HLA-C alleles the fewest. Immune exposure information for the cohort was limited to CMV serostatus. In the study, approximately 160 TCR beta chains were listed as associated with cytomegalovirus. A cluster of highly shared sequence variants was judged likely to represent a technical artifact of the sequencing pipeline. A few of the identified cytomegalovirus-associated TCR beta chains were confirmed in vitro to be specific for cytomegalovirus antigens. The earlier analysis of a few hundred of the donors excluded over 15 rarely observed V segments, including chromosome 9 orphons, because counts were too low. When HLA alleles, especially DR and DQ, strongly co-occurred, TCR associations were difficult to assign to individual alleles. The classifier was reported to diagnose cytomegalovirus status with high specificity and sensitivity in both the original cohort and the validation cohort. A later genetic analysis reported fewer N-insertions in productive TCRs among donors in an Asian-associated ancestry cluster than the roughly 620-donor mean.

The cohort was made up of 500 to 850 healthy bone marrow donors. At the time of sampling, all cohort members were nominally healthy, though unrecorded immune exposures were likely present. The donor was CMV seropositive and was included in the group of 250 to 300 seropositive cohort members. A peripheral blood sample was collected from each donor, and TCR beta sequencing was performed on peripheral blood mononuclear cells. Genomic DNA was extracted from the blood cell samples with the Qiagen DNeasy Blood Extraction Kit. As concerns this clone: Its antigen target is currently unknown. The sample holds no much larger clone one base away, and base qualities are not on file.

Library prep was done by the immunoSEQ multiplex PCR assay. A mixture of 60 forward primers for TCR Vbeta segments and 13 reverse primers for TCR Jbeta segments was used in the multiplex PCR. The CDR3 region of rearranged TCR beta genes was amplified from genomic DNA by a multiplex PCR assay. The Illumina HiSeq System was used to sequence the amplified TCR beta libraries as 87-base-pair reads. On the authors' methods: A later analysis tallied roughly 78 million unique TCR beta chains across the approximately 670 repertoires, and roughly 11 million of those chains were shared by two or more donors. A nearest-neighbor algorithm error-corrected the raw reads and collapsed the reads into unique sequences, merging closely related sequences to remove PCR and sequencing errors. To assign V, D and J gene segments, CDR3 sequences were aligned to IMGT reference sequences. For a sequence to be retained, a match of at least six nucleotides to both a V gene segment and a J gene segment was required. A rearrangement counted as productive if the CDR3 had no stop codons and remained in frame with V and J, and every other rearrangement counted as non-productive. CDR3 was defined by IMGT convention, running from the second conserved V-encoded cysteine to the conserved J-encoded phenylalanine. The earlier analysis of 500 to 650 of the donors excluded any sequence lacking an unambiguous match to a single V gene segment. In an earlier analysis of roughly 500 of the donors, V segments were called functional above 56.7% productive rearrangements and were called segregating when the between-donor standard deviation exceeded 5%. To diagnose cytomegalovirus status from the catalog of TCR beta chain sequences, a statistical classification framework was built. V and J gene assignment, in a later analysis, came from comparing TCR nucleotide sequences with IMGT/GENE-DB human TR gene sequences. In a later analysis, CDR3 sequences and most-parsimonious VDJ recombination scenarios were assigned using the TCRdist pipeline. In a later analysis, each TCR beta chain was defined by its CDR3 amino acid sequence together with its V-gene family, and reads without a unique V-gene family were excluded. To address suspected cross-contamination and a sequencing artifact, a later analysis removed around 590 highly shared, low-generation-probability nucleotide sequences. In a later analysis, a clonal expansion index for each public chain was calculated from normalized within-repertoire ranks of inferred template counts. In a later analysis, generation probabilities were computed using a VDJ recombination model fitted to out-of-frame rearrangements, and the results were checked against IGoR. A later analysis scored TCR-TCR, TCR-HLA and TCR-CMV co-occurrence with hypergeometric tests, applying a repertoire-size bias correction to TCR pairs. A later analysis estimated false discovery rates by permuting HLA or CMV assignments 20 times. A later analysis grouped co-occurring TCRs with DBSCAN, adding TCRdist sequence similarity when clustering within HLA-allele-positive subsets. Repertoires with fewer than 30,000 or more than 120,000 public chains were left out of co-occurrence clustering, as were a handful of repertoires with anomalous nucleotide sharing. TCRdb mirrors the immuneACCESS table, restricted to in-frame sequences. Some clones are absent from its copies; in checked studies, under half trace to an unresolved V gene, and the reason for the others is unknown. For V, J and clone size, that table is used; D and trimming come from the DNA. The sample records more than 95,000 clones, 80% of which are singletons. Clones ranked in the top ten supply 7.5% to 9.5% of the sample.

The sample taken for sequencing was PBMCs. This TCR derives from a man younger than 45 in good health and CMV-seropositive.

The CDR3 amino acid sequence is: CASSHELPGTGGGYGYTF. The sequence in DNA is TGCGCCAGCAGCCACGAACTCCCCGGGACAGGGGGCGGTTATGGCTACACCTTC. The chain employs TRBV4-1 and TRBJ1-2; 12 central nucleotides agree with TRBD1. Trimming removed 3 bases from V and 5 bases from J; the gene matches leave 13 bases unexplained. Its CDR3 holds 18 amino acids, cysteine through phenylalanine. Only the CDR3 DNA stays, 54 bases, in frame from base 1. The germline V gene encodes CDR1 MGHRA and CDR2 YSYEKL.